The 23 T cell receptor beta chains below were found in one sample sequenced in a study of CD4 and CD8 cells across lung adenocarcinoma regions. TCRdb analysed the PCR reads with MiXCR anew, one entry per CDR3 protein. The sample lists under 20,000 distinct CDR3 sequences; 46% were seen once. Sequenced sample: CD4+ T cells from the margin of a lung tumor. All receptors come from a male donor with lung adenocarcinoma. The CD4 and CD8 labels of this study may be unreliable.

This chain joins TRBV7-6 and TRBJ2-2; a possible D gene is TRBD2 (5 bases). The end of the DNA aligns better with TRBJ2-3, so the J call may be wrong. This CDR3 has 13 residues. The germline V gene encodes CDR1 SGHVS and CDR2 FNYEAQ. CDR3 loop: CASSLEGIGAQYF. In nucleotides, the CDR3 is TGTGCCAGCAGCTTAGAAGGGATCGGGGCGCAGTATTTT.

The chain uses TRBV14 and TRBJ2-1; 13 nucleotides align to TRBD2. The length of the CDR3 is 15 residues. J gave up 6 bases and V 6 bases, and 5 bases lay outside the gene matches. Germline assignment: CDR1 SGHDN and CDR2 FVKESK. CDR3 DNA: TGTGCCAGCAGATACGGACTAGCGGGAGTCAATGAGCAGTTCTTC. Its translation is CASRYGLAGVNEQFF.

This clonotype was detected only a few times. The V gene is TRBV20-1, the J gene TRBJ2-4; 7 bases match TRBD1. The V gene's germline CDR1 is DFQATT and CDR2 SNEGSKA (reference sequence). V lost 4 bases, J lost 9 bases, and 3 bases stayed unmatched. CDR3 length: 11 residues. DNA for the CDR3: TGCAGTGCTACCCGGACAGGCATTCAGTACTTC. This codes for CSATRTGIQYF.

The chain joins TRBV10-2 to TRBJ2-2, with D perhaps assigned TRBD1 or TRBD2 (5 bases each). The DNA end is a closer match to TRBJ2-3, so the J assignment may be wrong. The CDR3 has 15 residues. The V gene's germline CDR1 is WSHSY and CDR2 SAAADI. CDR3 sequence reads: CASSPQAARTGKQYF. The CDR3 coding sequence is TGCGCCAGCTCCCCACAGGCAGCGAGGACCGGGAAGCAGTATTTT.

In its sample, this clonotype was seen a few times. V is TRBV7-2 and J is TRBJ2-1; perhaps TRBD2 as D (5 bases). Per the germline V gene, CDR1 is SGHTA and CDR2 is FQGNSA. V gave up 2 bases and J gave up 10 bases, with 12 bases separating them. CDR3 length: 13 residues. The CDR3 sequence is CASSLMQPGEQFF. Written as DNA, the CDR3 is TGTGCCAGCAGCTTAATGCAACCGGGAGAGCAGTTCTTC.

The chain combines TRBV6-1 with TRBJ2-1, with 8 positions matching TRBD2. The CDR3 is 17 amino acids. V was clipped by 8 bases and J by 6 bases; unmatched bases: 18. Germline V gene data show CDR1 as MNHNS and CDR2 as SASEGT. The CDR3: CASWGPSPAGGGNEQFF. In nucleotides, the CDR3 is TGTGCCAGCTGGGGCCCCAGCCCCGCGGGGGGCGGCAATGAGCAGTTCTTC.

This clonotype qualifies as medium-sized (0.01 to 0.1%). The chain employs TRBV25-1 and TRBJ2-1; no clear D gene. The length of the CDR3 is 14 residues. The germline V gene encodes CDR1 MGHDK and CDR2 SYGVNS. Trimming stripped 2 bases from V and 7 bases from J, with 12 bases between. The CDR3 DNA is TGTGCCAGCAGTGAAACGGAGCTATGGAATGAGCAGTTCTTC. The encoded protein is CASSETELWNEQFF.

This clonotype was seen more than once but under ten times. This chain uses TRBV4-2 with TRBJ2-1; 7 nucleotides agree with TRBD2. Germline V gene sequence: CDR1 LGHNA, CDR2 YNFKEQ. The CDR3 runs to 16 residues. V lost 0 bases and J lost 3; bases outside the gene matches: 5. In DNA form, the CDR3 reads TGTGCCAGCAGCCAAGACGGGGCTAGCGGCTACAATGAGCAGTTCTTC. It yields the protein CASSQDGASGYNEQFF.

The J gene is TRBJ2-1, the V gene TRBV27; a weak D match, TRBD2 (6 bases). CDR1 is MNHEY and CDR2 is SMNVEV in the germline V gene (reference sequence). V lost 5 bases to trimming and J lost 12 bases, with 23 bases between them. CDR3 length equals 15 residues. The chain's CDR3 is CASSAQPGTASRQFF. The CDR3 nucleotides read TGTGCCAGCAGTGCTCAACCGGGGACTGCCTCTCGGCAGTTCTTC.

Many counts were recorded for this clonotype. The V gene is TRBV20-1, the J gene TRBJ2-1; 10 nucleotides agree with TRBD2. V was pared by 3 bases and J by 4 bases, with 3 bases of the junction left unmatched. Germline CDR1 and CDR2: DFQATT and SNEGSKA (reference sequence). This CDR3 comprises 14 residues. In DNA, the CDR3 is TGCAGTGCTAGGGGGACTAGCGAGTACAATGAGCAGTTCTTC. Residues: CSARGTSEYNEQFF.

The chain employs TRBV6-1 and TRBJ2-3; tentatively, D is TRBD2 (5 bases). The CDR3 is 14 amino acids. Germline V gene lookup returns CDR1 MNHNS and CDR2 SASEGT. Trimming pared 7 bases from V and 1 base from J, leaving 12 bases between. The CDR3 DNA is TGTGCCAGCAATCGGGATTCTGGCACAGATACGCAGTATTTT. Translating gives CASNRDSGTDTQYF.

In its sample, this clonotype ranks as large. J is TRBJ2-5 and V is TRBV6-1; no firm D call. Germline lookup yields CDR1 MNHNS and CDR2 SASEGT. Trimming took off 3 bases at V and 4 bases at J, with 12 bases between the two ends. The CDR3 has 14 amino acids. CDR3 residues: CASSDYGMGETQYF. Written as DNA, the CDR3 is TGTGCCAGCAGTGATTACGGCATGGGAGAGACCCAGTACTTC.

Of note for this clonotype: This may arise from a read error, as a much more abundant clone is one base away. The genes are TRBV6-1 and TRBJ2-1; 7 bases map to TRBD2. This CDR3 contains 13 residues. Germline V gene lookup returns CDR1 MNHNS and CDR2 SASEGT. The trim removed 6 bases at V and 10 bases at J, leaving 9 bases unmatched. CDR3 sequence reads: CASRLAEGYEQFF. CDR3 nucleotides: TGTGCCAGCAGGCTAGCGGAGGGATACGAGCAGTTCTTC.

The gene calls are TRBV6-1 and TRBJ2-4, with D uncertain. The CDR3 totals 15 residues. In germline, CDR1 is MNHNS, CDR2 SASEGT. The germline V and J ends were trimmed by 2 bases and 3 bases, with 11 bases remaining between them. The CDR3 sequence is CASSEREVVKNIQYF. In DNA form, the CDR3 reads TGTGCCAGCAGTGAAAGAGAGGTAGTCAAAAACATTCAGTACTTC.

This clonotype has a count of ten or more. The chain joins TRBV6-1 to TRBJ1-6; 7 bases line up with TRBD1. This CDR3 is built from 15 residues. J gave up 4 bases and V 7 bases, and 7 bases lay outside the gene matches. The germline V gene encodes CDR1 MNHNS and CDR2 SASEGT. DNA of the CDR3: TGTGCCAGCAACCAACGGACAGGTTATAATTCACCCCTCCACTTT. It codes for CASNQRTGYNSPLHF.

The chain uses TRBV11-3 and TRBJ2-2, with D uncertain. The CDR3 has 12 residues. The germline gives CDR1 SGHNT, CDR2 YENEEA. V dropped 8 bases and J dropped 1 base, with 5 bases sitting between them. For the CDR3, the DNA is TGTGCCAGCGGGCGGAACACCGGGGAGCTGTTTTTT. It specifies CASGRNTGELFF.

This clonotype has ten or more counts. The junction shows a germline mismatch at one end, possibly a read error. This chain joins TRBV6-2 or TRBV6-3 and TRBJ2-1; D gene unclear. The CDR3 is 13 residues long. CDR1 MNHEY and CDR2 SVGEGT come from the germline V gene. CDR3 bases: TGTGCCAGCAGACGTACGCGGCTGGAGACCCGGTACTTC. This translates into CASRRTRLETRYF.

A word on this clonotype: One end of the junction fails to match germline, which may point to a read error. This chain links TRBV10-2 with TRBJ2-3; 8 positions agree with TRBD2. CDR3 length: 14 residues. Germline-derived CDR1 and CDR2 are WSHSY and SAAADI. The CDR3 nucleotides are TGCGCGGGCAGCGGGGGCGCAGACCCAGATACCCAGTATTTT. Translated, it gives CAGSGGADPDTQYF.

The CDR3 DNA is TGTGCCAGCAGCAGGGGGTTGGGGACAGATACGCAGTATTTT. It yields the protein CASSRGLGTDTQYF. This rearrangement joins TRBV5-8 to TRBJ2-3, with D perhaps TRBD1 (6 bases). The CDR3 extends over 14 amino acids. Germline assignment: CDR1 SGHTS and CDR2 YDEGEE. Trimming pared 4 bases from V and 3 bases from J, leaving 12 bases between.

The gene calls are TRBV6-1 and TRBJ2-6; the match to TRBD2 covers 14 bases. This CDR3 comprises 18 residues. The V and J ends lost 6 bases and 0 bases, in that order; junction bases with no gene match: 4. Germline V lookup: CDR1 MNHNS, CDR2 SASEGT. The CDR3 region has the DNA TGTGCCAGCAGCAGGACTAGCGGGAGGTCCTCTGGGGCCAACGTCCTGACTTTC. Protein product: CASSRTSGRSSGANVLTF.

The sample holds one count of this clonotype. A read error may account for a junction end that differs from germline. The chain couples TRBV10-2 to TRBJ2-3; D perhaps matches TRBD2 (5 bases). Germline CDR1 WSHSY, CDR2 SAAADI. The CDR3 sequence is 14 residues long. CDR3 DNA sequence: TGCGCCGGCTGGGCAGTAGGAGGCACAGATATGCAGTACTTT. Translation gives CAGWAVGGTDMQYF.

This clonotype was seen a few times. The V call is TRBV4-1, the J call TRBJ1-1; no definite D call. This CDR3 comprises 15 residues. Trimming took off 4 bases at V and 4 bases at J, with 16 bases between the two ends. The V gene's germline CDR1 is MGHRA and CDR2 YSYEKL. The CDR3, as DNA: TGCGCCAGCAGCCCAAACCAGCCCTCCACCACTGAAGCTTTCTTT. It specifies CASSPNQPSTTEAFF.

V gene TRBV6-1 combines with J gene TRBJ2-5, with 11 bases lining up with TRBD2. The germline gives CDR1 MNHNS, CDR2 SASEGT. CDR3 length equals 17 residues. The V and J ends lost 9 bases and 11 bases, in that order; junction bases with no gene match: 23. The CDR3 loop reads CASKSGLADSSYNEQYF. In nucleotides, the CDR3 is TGTGCCAGTAAATCGGGACTAGCGGACAGCTCCTACAATGAGCAGTACTTC.